A selection of T cell receptor beta chains follows, all from one sample in a study of cytomegalovirus exposure and HLA in healthy donors. Here immunoSEQ multiplex PCR was the method, and the copy in TCRdb shows in-frame clones only, minus some. Of roughly 120,000 clones detected, about 79% appear once; the ten largest clones hold 2%. The sequenced material came from PBMCs. The receptors shown here come from a man aged 18 to 29 in good health and CMV-seronegative. The CDR3 runs from the conserved cysteine through the conserved F or W. D genes are given only for firm matches. Size is stated for part of the rows, as once, few or many counts, or as a class when the clone is expanded.

>-|TRBD2|TRBV30|TRBJ2-3
TGTGCCTGGGGGCGCCGGGGGGCAGATACGCAGTATTTT
CAWGRRGADTQYF
>-|-|TRBV7-2|TRBJ2-1
TGTGCCAGCAGCGGGGGCGGGCTAGGTGGGGGTGAGCAGTTCTTC
CASSGGGLGGGEQFF
>once|-|TRBV5-5|TRBJ1-5
TGTGCCAGCCGGGGGAGTGGGAGCAATCAGCCCCAGCATTTT
CASRGSGSNQPQHF
>-|TRBD2|TRBV13|TRBJ2-1
TGTGCCAGCAGCCCCCCGGGACTAGCGGGAAGCTCCTACAATGAGCAGTTCTTC
CASSPPGLAGSSYNEQFF
>-|TRBD2|TRBV5-4|TRBJ2-1
TGTGCCAGCAGCTTGGCCGGGACTAGCGGGAGAGTTGAGCAGTTCTTC
CASSLAGTSGRVEQFF
>-|-|TRBV9|TRBJ2-1
TGTGCCAGCAGCGTATCGGGGACCTACAATGAGCAGTTCTTC
CASSVSGTYNEQFF
>once|TRBD2|TRBV2|TRBJ2-3
TGTGCCAGCAGTATGAGCGGGAGAAACGCAGATACGCAGTATTTT
CASSMSGRNADTQYF
>-|TRBD2|TRBV9|TRBJ2-6
TGTGCCAGCAGCGTAAGACTAGCGGGATACCCCTCTGGGGCCAACGTCCTGACTTTC
CASSVRLAGYPSGANVLTF
>once|TRBD2|TRBV11-3|TRBJ2-3
TGTGCCAGCAGCGCCCGGACTAGCGGGAGGGCAGATACGCAGTATTTT
CASSARTSGRADTQYF
>-|-|TRBV25-1|TRBJ1-1
TGTGCCAGCAGCCGGGGATCGGACACTGAAGCTTTCTTT
CASSRGSDTEAFF
>-|TRBD1|TRBV19|TRBJ2-5
TGTGCCAGTAGTACCATGGGACAGCCGAAAGAGACCCAGTACTTC
CASSTMGQPKETQYF
>-|-|TRBV27|TRBJ2-1
TGTGCCAGCAGTGAGGCTAGCGAGTCCTACAATGAGCAGTTCTTC
CASSEASESYNEQFF
>-|-|TRBV10-3|TRBJ2-3
TGTGCCATCGCGGGGTCCACGGGGACAGCCGTTTTACTCACAGATACGCAGTATTTT
CAIAGSTGTAVLLTDTQYF
>-|-|TRBV11-2|TRBJ2-1
TGTGCCAGCAGTGCTCGGGTTACCTCCTACAATGAGCAGTTCTTC
CASSARVTSYNEQFF
>few|-|TRBV7-9|TRBJ1-1
TGTGCCAGCAGCTTAGAGGGGGGGGTGAACACTGAAGCTTTCTTT
CASSLEGGVNTEAFF
>-|-|TRBV7-9|TRBJ1-2
TGTGCCAGCAGCCACGGACAGAACTATGGCTACACCTTC
CASSHGQNYGYTF
>-|-|TRBV19|TRBJ1-5
TGTGCCAGTAGTCCCCAGGGCATGAGCAATCAGCCCCAGCATTTT
CASSPQGMSNQPQHF
>-|TRBD1|TRBV18|TRBJ1-1
TGTGCCAGCTCACCGAAGGGGACAGGGAACACTGAAGCTTTCTTT
CASSPKGTGNTEAFF
>-|-|TRBV7-9|TRBJ1-1
TGTGCCAGCAGCTTAGTCCCGGGAATGAACACTGAAGCTTTCTTT
CASSLVPGMNTEAFF
>-|-|TRBV5-1|TRBJ2-2
TGCGCCAGCAGCACCGACTCATTCACCGGGGAGCTGTTTTTT
CASSTDSFTGELFF
>-|TRBD1|TRBV28|TRBJ1-1
TGTGCCAGCAGTGCTCCCAGGGGGGTCACTGAAGCTTTCTTT
CASSAPRGVTEAFF
>once|-|TRBV11-2|TRBJ2-5
TGTGCCAGCAGCTTAGGCAGGAACACCCTGCAAGAGACCCAGTACTTC
CASSLGRNTLQETQYF